This T cell receptor (beta chain) was sequenced in a study of cytomegalovirus exposure and HLA in healthy donors. Study as a whole: In an early release, HLA-typed donors contributed 75 million to 85 million unique TCR sequences.

In the case of this clone: The antigen remains undetermined. One end of the junction varies from germline; a read error may be responsible.

The CDR3 totals 12 residues. CDR1 WSHSY and CDR2 SAAADI come from the germline V gene. Primers included in the PCR were 60 Vbeta and 13 Jbeta primers. Using immunoSEQ multiplex PCR, the repertoire was profiled, and TCRdb retains in-frame clones only, with some absent. The table lists around 100,000 clones, around three quarters of them singletons. Regarding the study as a whole: Cytomegalovirus association was assigned to some 160 TCR beta chains. The study carried out a later analysis of TCR beta sequences. It associated some 17,000 of them with specific HLA alleles at a false discovery rate of 0.05. Later analysis associated a missense DCLRE1C variant with TCR beta V- and J-gene trimming.

Sample: PBMCs. The sequence came from a young woman in good health and CMV-seropositive. The chain recombines TRBV10-2 with TRBJ2-7; possible D gene TRBD1, 5 bases. The CDR3 DNA is TGCGCCAGCAGTGATCGCCGGACACCCACGGACTTC. Encoded protein: CASSDRRTPTDF.